This T cell receptor beta chain originates from a study of Ad26.COV2.S vaccination and SARS-CoV-2 variants. Study in general: The trial was COV1001 and the donor's arm was Ad26.COV2.S. Study-level points and caveats: Similar non-spike TCR breadth was seen in vaccine and placebo recipients. Measurements of TCR breadth and depth may have given underestimates of the total T cell responses.

The treatment was: about 20 received Ad26.COV2.S at low or high dose, single or two shots; roughly five received placebo; per-sample allocation not given. After the first vaccine or placebo injection, samples were drawn on day 63. Concerning this clone: Its target is unknown.

Generated by immunoSEQ multiplex PCR, the TCRdb table keeps only in-frame clones and is missing some. The sample carries roughly 400,000 clones, about 90% recorded once. The CDR3 is made up of 16 amino acids. The germline V and J ends were trimmed by 2 bases and 0 bases, with 14 bases remaining between them. In germline, CDR1 is MNHNY, CDR2 SVGAGI (reference sequence). The chain carries TRBV6-6 and TRBJ2-7; tentative D call: TRBD2 (6 bases). Sequencing used peripheral blood, obtained in a trial of Ad26.COV2.S vaccine versus placebo. This sequence was found in a person aged 18-65 years who received the Ad26.COV2.S COVID-19 vaccine or a placebo. The CDR3 DNA is TGTGCCAGCAGTTACGGGCCTGGGGAGGACTCCTACGAGCAGTACTTC. Translated, it gives CASSYGPGEDSYEQYF.